A single sample gave rise to the 20 T cell receptor beta chains below, sequenced in a study of cytomegalovirus exposure and HLA in healthy donors. Primers included in the PCR were 60 Vbeta and 13 Jbeta primers. Libraries were prepared by immunoSEQ multiplex PCR; TCRdb keeps only in-frame clonotypes and omits some of them. The sample has about 160,000 clones, around 79% seen once. Sequenced input: PBMCs. The source of these receptors is a woman in her forties in good health and CMV-seronegative.

This clone has a single count. The rearrangement joins TRBV6-6 to TRBJ2-1, with D tentatively TRBD2 (7 bases). V shed 2 bases and J shed 7 bases, with 12 bases lying between them. Per the germline V gene, CDR1 is MNHNY and CDR2 is SVGAGI (reference sequence). The CDR3 extends over 14 amino acids. CDR3 residues: CASSYGGAPNEQFF. CDR3 in DNA: TGTGCCAGCAGTTACGGGGGGGCACCAAATGAGCAGTTCTTC.

The J gene is TRBJ2-1, the V gene TRBV6-5, with D possibly TRBD2 on 6 matching bases. The germline V and J ends were trimmed by 2 bases and 3 bases, with 11 bases remaining between them. Per the germline V gene, CDR1 is MNHEY and CDR2 is SVGAGI. The CDR3 covers 15 residues. CDR3 DNA sequence: TGTGCCAGCAGTTACGGGGAGGAAGGCTACAATGAGCAGTTCTTC. It specifies CASSYGEEGYNEQFF.

J is TRBJ2-5 and V is TRBV4-1; D uncertain. Germline V gene sequence: CDR1 MGHRA, CDR2 YSYEKL. The CDR3 consists of 13 residues. Trimming took off 1 base at V and 5 bases at J, with 8 bases between the two ends. Written as DNA, the CDR3 is TGCGCCAGCAGCCAAGTAGCTAAGGAGACCCAGTACTTC. This gives the protein CASSQVAKETQYF.

V gene TRBV14 combines with J gene TRBJ1-3; D may be TRBD1 (5 bases). Germline-derived CDR1 and CDR2 are SGHDN and FVKESK. Trimming stripped 5 bases from V and 9 bases from J, with 11 bases between. The CDR3 runs 12 residues. The CDR3 sequence: CASSLGEATIYF. CDR3 bases: TGTGCCAGCAGCTTGGGGGAGGCCACCATATATTTT.

The genes are TRBV13 and TRBJ1-2; TRBD1 aligns across 8 bases. Germline CDR1 reads PRHDT; CDR2 reads FYEKMQ (reference sequence). This CDR3 spans 15 amino acids. The junction had 7 bases not matched to a gene; V was cut back by 5 bases and J by 2 bases. CDR3: CASSEGQERNYGYTF. DNA for the CDR3: TGTGCCAGCAGCGAGGGACAGGAGAGGAACTATGGCTACACCTTC.

The chain carries TRBV18 and TRBJ1-5; D gene ambiguous. This CDR3 comprises 15 residues. Germline-derived CDR1 and CDR2 are KGHSH and LQKENI. Trimming took off 2 bases at V and 4 bases at J, with 12 bases between the two ends. CDR3 sequence: CASSPGRRDNQPQHF. The CDR3, as DNA: TGTGCCAGCTCACCAGGGAGACGGGATAATCAGCCCCAGCATTTT.

V usage is TRBV7-2 and J usage is TRBJ1-6; D unresolved. The CDR3 is 14 residues long. Looked up from germline, CDR1 is SGHTA and CDR2 is FQGNSA. Between the trimmed V and J ends, which lost 1 base and 7 bases, there was a span of 8 bases. The CDR3 nucleotides read TGTGCCAGCAGCTTAGGTCATCCCAATTCACCCCTCCACTTT. It yields the protein CASSLGHPNSPLHF.

This chain uses TRBV7-9 with TRBJ2-3; D perhaps matches TRBD2 (5 bases). The CDR3 is made up of 14 amino acids. V lost 6 bases and J lost 5, with 15 bases in between. Per germline, CDR1 SEHNR and CDR2 FQNEAQ (reference sequence). DNA of the CDR3: TGTGCCAGCAGGAGGGCCCTCCGGGGAGATACGCAGTATTTT. Its translation: CASRRALRGDTQYF.

The V gene is TRBV5-5, the J gene TRBJ1-6; 9 positions match TRBD1. The V gene end was trimmed by 0 bases and the J gene end by 6 bases; junction bases not matched to a gene: 1. The CDR3 length is 15 residues. Germline CDR1 is SGHKS and CDR2 is YYEKEE (reference sequence). The CDR3 nucleotides are TGTGCCAGCAGCTTGGGGACAGGGGTTAATTCACCCCTCCACTTT. It codes for CASSLGTGVNSPLHF.

V usage is TRBV11-2 and J usage is TRBJ1-5, with D perhaps matching TRBD1 (6 bases). Germline CDR1 is SGHAT and CDR2 is FQNNGV. Trimming stripped 1 base from V and 2 bases from J, with 9 bases between. The CDR3 totals 15 residues. The CDR3 DNA reads TGTGCCAGCAGCTTAGCTGGGGGCGGCAATCAGCCCCAGCATTTT. This translates into CASSLAGGGNQPQHF. The variable domain in full, with the rest retrieved from reference TRBV11-2 and TRBJ1-5, is EAGVAQSPRYKIIEKRQSVAFWCNPISGHATLYWYQQILGQGPKLLIQFQNNGVVDDSQLPKDRFSAERLKGVDSTLKIQPAKLEDSAVYLCASSLAGGGNQPQHFGDGTRLSIL.

The CDR3 DNA sequence: TGTGCCAGCAGTGAAGATATCCCCTCTGGAAACACCATATATTTT. Protein sequence: CASSEDIPSGNTIYF. The rearrangement uses TRBV6-1 and TRBJ1-3; the D is unclear. Germline V gene lookup returns CDR1 MNHNS and CDR2 SASEGT. Trimming left V 1 base short and J 0 bases short, with 7 bases between. This CDR3 is 15 amino acids long.

The chain has TRBV9 and TRBJ2-1, with 9 positions matching TRBD2. This CDR3 spans 14 amino acids. Trimming at V came to 3 bases and at J to 5 bases, leaving 3 bases not matched to a gene. Germline V CDR1 and CDR2: SGDLS, YYNGEE. CDR3 in DNA: TGTGCCAGCAGCGGGGGGACTAGCAACAATGAGCAGTTCTTC. This encodes CASSGGTSNNEQFF.

The DNA for the CDR3 is TGTGCCAGCAGTTCCCAACAGGGGACAAATGAAAAACTGTTTTTT. Its protein product is CASSSQQGTNEKLFF. This chain connects TRBV6-5 to TRBJ1-4; TRBD1 matches 7 bases. CDR3 length: 15 residues. The germline CDR1 and CDR2 sequences are MNHEY and SVGAGI. Trimming took 4 bases from V and 5 from J; bases not matched to a gene: 7.

The chain joins TRBV9 to TRBJ2-7; 7 bases are shared with TRBD1. Germline V gives CDR1 SGDLS, CDR2 YYNGEE. The CDR3 sequence is 14 residues long. Trimming at V came to 5 bases and at J to 6 bases, leaving 11 bases not matched to a gene. The CDR3 coding sequence is TGTGCCAGCAGGGTCAGGGGGTCGGTTGGCGAGCAGTACTTC. Protein: CASRVRGSVGEQYF.

V gene TRBV5-1 combines with J gene TRBJ1-6, with 8 bases aligning to TRBD1. The V and J ends lost 4 bases and 7 bases, in that order; junction bases with no gene match: 4. The length of the CDR3 is 14 residues. Germline-derived CDR1 and CDR2 are SGHRS and YFSETQ. The DNA for the CDR3 is TGCGCCAGCAGCCCGGGACAGGCGAATTCACCCCTCCACTTT. Translation gives CASSPGQANSPLHF.

The chain carries TRBV18 and TRBJ2-2; D might be TRBD1 (6 bases). V shed 5 bases and J shed 4 bases, with 11 bases lying between them. This CDR3 is 14 amino acids long. Germline lookup yields CDR1 KGHSH and CDR2 LQKENI. CDR3 loop: CASSVQGVTGELFF. CDR3 DNA sequence: TGTGCCAGCTCAGTACAGGGAGTCACCGGGGAGCTGTTTTTT.

CDR3 protein: CASSLSGGINEKLFF. The CDR3 DNA reads as TGTGCCAGCAGTTTATCGGGGGGAATCAATGAAAAACTGTTTTTT. This rearrangement joins TRBV27 to TRBJ1-4; possibly TRBD1 for D (5 bases). Germline values: CDR1 MNHEY, CDR2 SMNVEV (reference sequence). The CDR3 is 15 residues long. V lost 0 bases, J lost 5 bases, and 10 bases lay in between. Variable domain in full (rest from reference TRBV27 and TRBJ1-4): EAQVTQNPRYLITVTGKKLTVTCSQNMNHEYMSWYRQDPGLGLRQIYYSMNVEVTDKGDVPEGYKVSRKEKRNFPLILESPSPNQTSLYFCASSLSGGINEKLFFGSGTQLSVL.

A few counts support this clone. The chain joins TRBV6-1 to TRBJ1-5; the match to TRBD1 covers 9 bases. CDR1 and CDR2 from the germline V gene are MNHNS and SASEGT. This CDR3 is 16 amino acids long. With V trimmed by 3 bases and J by 6 bases, 9 bases remained unmatched. DNA for the CDR3: TGTGCCAGCAGTGAGCGTGGGACAGGGACCATTCAGCCCCAGCATTTT. Protein sequence: CASSERGTGTIQPQHF.

The chain is built from TRBV18 and TRBJ2-2; D is uncertain. Germline-derived CDR1 and CDR2 are KGHSH and LQKENI. Trimming shortened V by 0 bases and J by 3 bases, and 8 bases separated the two germline ends. This CDR3 has 15 residues. This CDR3 is CASSPPSRDTGELFF. The CDR3 coding sequence is TGTGCCAGCTCACCACCGTCGCGAGACACCGGGGAGCTGTTTTTT.

The rearrangement joins TRBV7-3 to TRBJ2-5, with 8 bases matching TRBD2. V dropped 5 bases and J dropped 7; count of bases not matched to a gene: 12. Germline CDR1 reads SGHTA; CDR2 reads FQGTGA. The CDR3 loop spans 15 amino acids. The chain's CDR3 is CASSDRGGPLRTQYF. CDR3 coding DNA: TGTGCCAGCAGCGATCGGGGGGGCCCTCTTCGGACCCAGTACTTC. Full variable domain (rest looked up from reference TRBV7-3 and TRBJ2-5): GAGVSQTPSNKVTEKGKYVELRCDPISGHTALYWYRQSLGQGPEFLIYFQGTGAADDSGLPNDRFFAVRPEGSVSTLKIQRTERGDSAVYLCASSDRGGPLRTQYFGPGTRLLVL.